One and the same sample provided the 27 T cell receptor beta chains below, sequenced in a study of blood T cell repertoires in COVID-19. Method: immunoSEQ multiplex PCR; TCRdb's copy keeps in-frame clones and lacks some. The sample comprises 350,000 to 450,000 clones, approximately 86% of which are singletons, and around 7.5% rests with the top ten. Material for sequencing was peripheral blood. These receptors came from a woman aged 55-69 years with COVID-19, enrolled during active disease.

The V gene is TRBV14, the J gene TRBJ1-1, with no clear D. CDR3 size: 15 residues. V lost 0 bases and J lost 1, with 9 bases in between. Per the germline V gene, CDR1 is SGHDN and CDR2 is FVKESK. CDR3 sequence (DNA): TGTGCCAGCAGCCAAGAAGTACAAAGGAACACTGAAGCTTTCTTT. Translating it yields CASSQEVQRNTEAFF.

The rearrangement uses TRBV5-8 and TRBJ1-1; maybe TRBD1 (6 bases). Trimming cost V 3 bases and J 6 bases, with 12 bases left between them. CDR3 length: 13 amino acids. Germline V gene sequence: CDR1 SGHTS, CDR2 YDEGEE. The CDR3 coding sequence is TGTGCCAGCAGCTCCGACAGGTACCCTGAAGCTTTCTTT. This codes for CASSSDRYPEAFF.

The chain uses TRBV4-3 and TRBJ1-5; the D gene is possibly TRBD1 (5 bases). Trimming removed 0 bases at V and 1 base at J, with 10 bases between. Per germline, CDR1 LGHNA and CDR2 YSLEER. The CDR3 contains 16 residues. The CDR3 reads CASSQEGHPSNQPQHF. DNA for the CDR3: TGCGCCAGCAGCCAAGAAGGACACCCGAGCAATCAGCCCCAGCATTTT.

The chain employs TRBV5-1 and TRBJ2-5; no clear D gene. This CDR3 is built from 13 residues. Trimming shortened V by 2 bases and J by 5 bases, and 10 bases separated the two germline ends. Germline assignment: CDR1 SGHRS and CDR2 YFSETQ. The CDR3: CASSFNHRETQYF. CDR3 bases: TGCGCCAGCAGCTTTAATCACCGGGAGACCCAGTACTTC. The full variable domain, with the rest looked up from reference TRBV5-1 and TRBJ2-5, is KAGVTQTPRYLIKTRGQQVTLSCSPISGHRSVSWYQQTPGQGLQFLFEYFSETQRNKGNFPGRFSGRQFSNSRSEMNVSTLELGDSALYLCASSFNHRETQYFGPGTRLLVL.

This clone came up many times. J is TRBJ2-7 and V is TRBV5-4; tentatively, D is TRBD2 (6 bases). Trimming cost V 0 bases and J 6 bases, with 13 bases left between them. From germline, CDR1 is SGHNT and CDR2 YYREEE (reference sequence). The CDR3 is made up of 14 amino acids. DNA of the CDR3: TGTGCCAGCAGCTTGGGATTGGCCGGGGGCGAGCAGTACTTC. Translation: CASSLGLAGGEQYF.

The chain employs TRBV4-1 and TRBJ1-1; TRBD1 matches at 10 bases. CDR3 size: 18 residues. Germline V gene sequence: CDR1 MGHRA, CDR2 YSYEKL. V dropped 7 bases and J dropped 10; count of bases not matched to a gene: 24. CDR3 nucleotides: TGCGCCAGCAACTCAGGACCCCGAGATGACAGGGGGCGAGTGGGAGCTTTCTTT. Protein: CASNSGPRDDRGRVGAFF.

In this sample, this clone turned up a few times. This sequence joins TRBV18 and TRBJ1-1; D gene uncertain. Deletions cut 3 bases from V and 6 bases from J, with 17 bases between. Germline V lookup: CDR1 KGHSH, CDR2 LQKENI. CDR3 length: 15 residues. This CDR3 is CASSPAAGFGSEAFF. The CDR3 nucleotides read TGTGCCAGCTCACCCGCGGCCGGGTTTGGTTCTGAAGCTTTCTTT.

V is TRBV12-5 and J is TRBJ2-2; D may be TRBD1 (6 bases). Germline CDR1 reads LGHNT; CDR2 reads FRNRAP. The CDR3 loop spans 17 amino acids. V dropped 1 base and J dropped 4 bases, with 16 bases sitting between them. The CDR3 nucleotides are TGTGCTAGTGGTTTGGCCCCGGGACAACAGCTCACCGGGGAGCTGTTTTTT. Encoded protein: CASGLAPGQQLTGELFF.

This sequence joins TRBV7-2 and TRBJ1-2; perhaps TRBD1 as D (5 bases). Trimming took off 2 bases at V and 8 bases at J, with 15 bases between the two ends. There are 14 residues in the CDR3. Germline loops: CDR1 SGHTA, CDR2 FQGNSA. CDR3 sequence: CASSLNQGTNGYTF. In nucleotides, the CDR3 is TGTGCCAGCAGCTTAAACCAGGGAACTAACGGCTACACCTTC.

This clone occurred a few times. The gene calls are TRBV7-9 and TRBJ2-1; TRBD2 matches 9 bases. The CDR3 covers 16 residues. Germline V CDR1 and CDR2: SEHNR, FQNEAQ (reference sequence). J gave up 9 bases and V 5 bases, and 14 bases lay outside the gene matches. CDR3 sequence: CASSPSVGTSSTEQFF. In nucleotides, the CDR3 is TGTGCCAGCAGCCCTTCAGTAGGGACTAGCTCGACTGAGCAGTTCTTC. Using reference TRBV7-9 and TRBJ2-1 for the parts outside the CDR3, the full variable domain is DTGVSQNPRHKITKRGQNVTFRCDPISEHNRLYWYRQTLGQGPEFLTYFQNEAQLEKSRLLSDRFSAERPKGSFSTLEIQRTEQGDSAMYLCASSPSVGTSSTEQFFGPGTRLTVL.

The V and J genes are TRBV7-4 and TRBJ1-4, with TRBD1 matching 8 bases. The CDR3 has 17 amino acids. Germline V gene data show CDR1 as SGHVT and CDR2 as SQSDAQ. The junction had 8 bases not matched to a gene; V was cut back by 5 bases and J by 0 bases. CDR3 sequence reads: CASSPRQGTSTNEKLFF. DNA of the CDR3: TGTGCCAGCAGCCCCCGACAGGGGACCTCAACTAATGAAAAACTGTTTTTT.

The chain is built from TRBV7-9 and TRBJ2-3, with 12 bases fitting TRBD2. Unmatched junction bases numbered 7, after V lost 5 bases and J lost 4 bases. The CDR3 is made up of 16 amino acids. CDR1 and CDR2 from the germline V gene are SEHNR and FQNEAQ (reference sequence). The CDR3 DNA follows: TGTGCCAGCAGCCCTGGACTAGCGGGGAAGGCAGATACGCAGTATTTT. Its translation is CASSPGLAGKADTQYF. Full variable domain (missing parts from reference TRBV7-9 and TRBJ2-3): DTGVSQNPRHKITKRGQNVTFRCDPISEHNRLYWYRQTLGQGPEFLTYFQNEAQLEKSRLLSDRFSAERPKGSFSTLEIQRTEQGDSAMYLCASSPGLAGKADTQYFGPGTRLTVL.

The chain combines TRBV19 with TRBJ2-3; a possible D gene is TRBD1 (5 bases). Trimming took 9 bases from V and 3 from J, leaving 16 bases between them. Germline lookup yields CDR1 LNHDA and CDR2 SQIVND (reference sequence). This CDR3 comprises 14 residues. The CDR3 nucleotides are TGTGCCAGCAGTCGGGCAGGGTTGACAGATACGCAGTATTTT. Encoded protein: CASSRAGLTDTQYF. Full variable domain (missing parts from reference TRBV19 and TRBJ2-3): DGGITQSPKYLFRKEGQNVTLSCEQNLNHDAMYWYRQDPGQGLRLIYYSQIVNDFQKGDIAEGYSVSREKKESFPLTVTSAQKNPTAFYLCASSRAGLTDTQYFGPGTRLTVL.

The V call is TRBV27, the J call TRBJ2-5; possible D gene TRBD2, 7 bases. Germline CDR1 and CDR2: MNHEY and SMNVEV (reference sequence). The CDR3 has 15 residues. The germline V and J ends were trimmed by 2 bases and 1 base, with 11 bases remaining between them. The DNA of the CDR3 is TGTGCCAGCAGTTTACGGGGGGCGCTCCAAGAGACCCAGTACTTC. Translating gives CASSLRGALQETQYF.

V usage is TRBV9 and J usage is TRBJ1-4, with 8 bases fitting TRBD1. This CDR3 has 16 residues. Germline-derived CDR1 and CDR2 are SGDLS and YYNGEE. Germline trimming cut 0 bases from V and 6 bases from J; bases unmatched to any gene: 7. CDR3 bases: TGTGCCAGCAGCGTAGGCAGGGGGCGGACCGATGAAAAACTGTTTTTT. Protein sequence: CASSVGRGRTDEKLFF. Filled out from reference TRBV9 and TRBJ1-4, the complete variable domain reads DSGVTQTPKHLITATGQRVTLRCSPRSGDLSVYWYQQSLDQGLQFLIQYYNGEERAKGNILERFSAQQFPDLHSELNLSSLELGDSALYFCASSVGRGRTDEKLFFGSGTQLSVL.

V is TRBV5-6 and J is TRBJ1-1; 10 bases align to TRBD1. Germline V gene lookup returns CDR1 SGHDT and CDR2 YYEEEE. CDR3 size: 13 residues. V shed 3 bases and J 10 bases; nucleotides not matched to a gene: 6. The CDR3 DNA follows: TGTGCCAGCAGCTGGGACAGGGGTGTGGCAGCTTTCTTT. This sequence encodes CASSWDRGVAAFF. The entire variable domain, with the rest obtained from reference TRBV5-6 and TRBJ1-1, is as follows: DAGVTQSPTHLIKTRGQQVTLRCSPKSGHDTVSWYQQALGQGPQFIFQYYEEEERQRGNFPDRFSGHQFPNYSSELNVNALLLGDSALYLCASSWDRGVAAFFGQGTRLTVV.

The chain links TRBV5-4 to TRBJ2-3; perhaps TRBD2 as D (5 bases). V dropped 2 bases and J dropped 0 bases, with 7 bases sitting between them. The CDR3 loop spans 14 amino acids. CDR1 and CDR2 (germline): SGHNT, YYREEE (reference sequence). For the CDR3, the DNA is TGTGCCAGCAGCTTTCCGGGGAGCACAGATACGCAGTATTTT. This encodes CASSFPGSTDTQYF.

This chain links TRBV5-8 with TRBJ1-1, with 9 bases aligning to TRBD1. V lost 0 bases and J lost 2; bases outside the gene matches: 5. Per the germline V gene, CDR1 is SGHTS and CDR2 is YDEGEE. The CDR3 is 16 residues long. CDR3 loop: CASSLATGGRNTEAFF. Here the CDR3 DNA reads TGTGCCAGCAGCTTGGCCACAGGGGGCCGAAACACTGAAGCTTTCTTT. The full variable domain, its missing parts supplied by reference TRBV5-8 and TRBJ1-1, is EAGVTQSPTHLIKTRGQQATLRCSPISGHTSVYWYQQALGLGLQFLLWYDEGEERNRGNFPPRFSGRQFPNYSSELNVNALELEDSALYLCASSLATGGRNTEAFFGQGTRLTVV.

This clone was counted only a few times. J is TRBJ1-5 and V is TRBV6-2 or TRBV6-3, with D possibly being TRBD1 (5 bases). Germline V gene sequence: CDR1 MNHEY, CDR2 SVGEGT. Trimming pared 6 bases from V and 11 bases from J, leaving 14 bases between. CDR3 length: 12 amino acids. Here the CDR3 reads CASSSPGGSQHF. CDR3 sequence (DNA): TGTGCCAGCAGCTCACCTGGGGGGTCCCAGCATTTT.

The V and J genes are TRBV10-1 and TRBJ1-5, with D possibly being TRBD1 (5 bases). CDR1 and CDR2 (germline): WNHNN, SYGVQD (reference sequence). The germline V and J ends were trimmed by 0 bases and 3 bases, with 12 bases remaining between them. The CDR3 is 16 residues long. This CDR3 is CASSESAAGFNQPQHF. The DNA for the CDR3 is TGCGCCAGCAGTGAGTCCGCGGCAGGGTTCAATCAGCCCCAGCATTTT.

The genes are TRBV15 and TRBJ2-7; 9 nucleotides agree with TRBD1. Looked up from germline, CDR1 is LNHNV and CDR2 is YYDKDF (reference sequence). The CDR3 length is 12 residues. The ends lost 8 bases at V and 2 bases at J; junction bases unmatched: 1. The CDR3 DNA reads TGTGCCACCGGGGACAGGGCCTACGAGCAGTACTTC. As protein: CATGDRAYEQYF.

V gene TRBV11-2 combines with J gene TRBJ1-2; D gene uncertain. Germline CDR1 reads SGHAT; CDR2 reads FQNNGV. There are 14 residues in the CDR3. The ends were cut back, 5 bases at V and 7 bases at J, with 17 bases in the middle. CDR3 sequence reads: CASSPRRANRGYTF. The CDR3 region has the DNA TGTGCCAGCAGCCCCCGGAGGGCCAATCGTGGCTACACCTTC.

The genes are TRBV5-1 and TRBJ1-2, with D possibly TRBD1 on 5 matching bases. The V gene lost 3 bases and the J gene lost 4 bases, with 19 bases spanning the gap. Per the germline V gene, CDR1 is SGHRS and CDR2 is YFSETQ. CDR3 length: 16 residues. The CDR3 sequence is CASSSDPQVGGYGYTF. CDR3 nucleotides: TGCGCCAGCAGCTCAGACCCACAGGTGGGGGGCTATGGCTACACCTTC.

This clone was picked up one time. This rearrangement joins TRBV29-1 to TRBJ1-3, with D unresolved. The V end lost 3 bases, the J end lost 4 bases, and 16 bases lay between the germline ends. This CDR3 contains 15 residues. The V gene's germline CDR1 is SQVTM and CDR2 ANQGSEA. The DNA of the CDR3 is TGCAGCGTTGACCAGTCTGGAGGGCCAGGAAACACCATATATTTT. As protein: CSVDQSGGPGNTIYF.

The chain has TRBV2 and TRBJ2-5; D is unresolved. Trimming left V 7 bases short and J 1 base short, with 7 bases between. The CDR3 is 12 amino acids. Per germline, CDR1 SNHLY and CDR2 FYNNEI. CDR3 loop: CASTPLQETQYF. In DNA form, the CDR3 reads TGTGCCAGCACCCCCCTCCAAGAGACCCAGTACTTC.

V usage is TRBV21-1 and J usage is TRBJ1-5; TRBD1, as called in the table, went unchecked against the DNA. TRBV21-1 is a pseudogene segment. The CDR3 has 13 amino acids. The CDR3 nucleotides are TGTGCCAGTGTGACAGGGTTTAATCAGCCCCAGCATTTT. It yields the protein CASVTGFNQPQHF.

The gene calls are TRBV24-1 and TRBJ2-2, with 8 bases that match TRBD1. V was clipped by 1 base and J by 4 bases; unmatched bases: 4. There are 16 residues in the CDR3. The germline V gene has CDR1 KGHDR and CDR2 SFDVKD. The CDR3 loop is CATSDLGQGGTGELFF. CDR3 sequence (DNA): TGTGCCACCAGTGATTTAGGACAGGGAGGCACCGGGGAGCTGTTTTTT.